The clone carrying this TCR beta chain was observed a few times. Its specificity is not known. With 4 bases removed from V and 0 bases from J, the gap between germline ends came to 9 bases. Germline values: CDR1 LGHNA, CDR2 YNFKEQ. CDR3 length: 15 residues. There were no recent acute infections or vaccinations among the donors, who were healthy HIV-negative adults. These data come from a study of shared clonotypes between healthy human individuals. General study findings and limits: The donor pool, a small one, limited the genetic and exposure-history diversity represented.

TCRdb's copy holds only in-frame clones and misses some; the assay was immunoSEQ multiplex PCR. The sample gives 850,000 to 1,200,000 clones, roughly 75% of which show up once; 1.5% is in the top ten. This TCR was sampled from a man younger than 35 in good health. This chain uses TRBV4-2 with TRBJ1-4; D ambiguous. Sequencing input: memory CD4+ T cells sorted from blood. Subset reported: CD45RA-negative fraction. The CDR3 is CASSPDGATNEKLFF. The CDR3 DNA reads TGTGCCAGCAGCCCAGACGGTGCAACTAATGAAAAACTGTTTTTT.